Following are 10 T cell receptor beta chains from one sample sequenced in a study of blood T cell repertoires in COVID-19. Produced via immunoSEQ multiplex PCR; TCRdb's table is partial and in-frame only. The sample carries about 480,000 clones, more than 70% recorded once. Sequenced sample: peripheral blood. The receptors derive from a woman aged 45-60 years with COVID-19, enrolled during active disease.

The chain uses TRBV18 and TRBJ1-2, with D uncertain. Germline assignment: CDR1 KGHSH and CDR2 LQKENI. Trimming stripped 2 bases from V and 8 bases from J, with 12 bases between. CDR3 length: 13 amino acids. The CDR3 DNA reads TGTGCCAGCTCACCAAAGACTACCGGGGGCTACACCTTC. It encodes CASSPKTTGGYTF.

J is TRBJ1-2 and V is TRBV9, with 7 bases identical to TRBD1. Per the germline V gene, CDR1 is SGDLS and CDR2 is YYNGEE. The length of the CDR3 is 15 residues. V lost 3 bases and J lost 3; bases outside the gene matches: 8. This CDR3 is CASSAGGGRDYGYTF. The CDR3, as DNA: TGTGCCAGCAGCGCAGGAGGGGGCCGAGACTATGGCTACACCTTC.

CDR3 bases: TGTGCCAGCAGTGGAGATTTCAATCAGCCCCAGCATTTT. It yields the protein CASSGDFNQPQHF. This chain connects TRBV2 to TRBJ1-5; the D is unclear. The CDR3 is 13 residues long. From germline, CDR1 is SNHLY and CDR2 FYNNEI. V was clipped by 4 bases and J by 3 bases, with 7 bases between them.

V usage is TRBV7-3 and J usage is TRBJ2-3, with 7 bases matching TRBD1. Germline lookup yields CDR1 SGHTA and CDR2 FQGTGA. V dropped 2 bases and J dropped 2; count of bases not matched to a gene: 10. The CDR3 is made up of 17 amino acids. The CDR3 DNA reads TGTGCCAGCAGCTTACGGTCTAGGGGACAGTCCACAGATACGCAGTATTTT. Translating it yields CASSLRSRGQSTDTQYF.

This clone was counted between two and nine times. The gene calls are TRBV2 and TRBJ2-3; 7 nucleotides agree with TRBD2. The J segment lost 4 bases and the V segment lost 7 bases, leaving 5 bases of the junction unmatched. Germline V lookup: CDR1 SNHLY, CDR2 FYNNEI. CDR3 length: 13 amino acids. The DNA of the CDR3 is TGTGCCAGCAACCGGGGGGATGCAGATACGCAGTATTTT. This sequence encodes CASNRGDADTQYF. The variable domain in full, completed from reference TRBV2 and TRBJ2-3, reads EPEVTQTPSHQVTQMGQEVILRCVPISNHLYFYWYRQILGQKVEFLVSFYNNEISEKSEIFDDQFSVERPDGSNFTLKIRSTKLEDSAMYFCASNRGDADTQYFGPGTRLTVL.

The J gene is TRBJ1-5, the V gene TRBV4-1; tentative D call: TRBD1 (5 bases). The germline CDR1 and CDR2 sequences are MGHRA and YSYEKL. There are 13 residues in the CDR3. V was clipped by 2 bases and J by 6 bases, with 8 bases between them. The CDR3 DNA reads TGCGCCAGCAGCCAACGGCAGGGTCAGCCCCAGCATTTT. Its protein is CASSQRQGQPQHF.

The chain employs TRBV4-2 and TRBJ2-7; TRBD1 might be the D (6 bases). There are 13 residues in the CDR3. The germline V and J ends were trimmed by 3 bases and 6 bases, with 12 bases remaining between them. The germline V gene encodes CDR1 LGHNA and CDR2 YNFKEQ. In DNA, the CDR3 is TGTGCCAGCAGCCACAACAGGGTTGGCGAGCAGTACTTC. It codes for CASSHNRVGEQYF.

The CDR3 sequence is CASSSGLITEAFF. The CDR3 DNA follows: TGTGCCAGCAGCTCCGGACTGATCACTGAAGCTTTCTTT. This chain joins TRBV7-3 and TRBJ1-1, with D uncertain. The length of the CDR3 is 13 residues. V was pared by 4 bases and J by 4 bases, with 10 bases between. Germline V gene sequence: CDR1 SGHTA, CDR2 FQGTGA.

The chain couples TRBV29-1 to TRBJ2-3; D not certain. V shed 4 bases and J shed 0 bases, with 5 bases lying between them. Per the germline V gene, CDR1 is SQVTM and CDR2 is ANQGSEA. This CDR3 is built from 12 residues. The CDR3 bases are TGCAGCGTTGGGCAGAGCACAGATACGCAGTATTTT. Translating gives CSVGQSTDTQYF.

This chain connects TRBV5-1 to TRBJ2-2; D possibly corresponds to TRBD2 (6 bases). V was clipped by 5 bases and J by 4 bases, with 9 bases between them. There are 13 residues in the CDR3. Germline CDR1 and CDR2: SGHRS and YFSETQ. The CDR3 reads CASRGGLTGELFF. DNA of the CDR3: TGCGCCAGCAGGGGGGGACTCACCGGGGAGCTGTTTTTT. Together with reference TRBV5-1 and TRBJ2-2, the CDR3 gives the full variable domain: KAGVTQTPRYLIKTRGQQVTLSCSPISGHRSVSWYQQTPGQGLQFLFEYFSETQRNKGNFPGRFSGRQFSNSRSEMNVSTLELGDSALYLCASRGGLTGELFFGEGSRLTVL.